This T cell receptor beta chain is drawn from a study of Graves' ophthalmopathy and Graves' hyperthyroidism. For repertoire sequencing, the TCR beta CDR3 regions were amplified from RNA transcripts. First-round RT-PCR used HTBI primers; second-round multiplex PCR followed. TCRdb reanalysed the multiplex PCR reads using MiXCR and keeps one entry per CDR3 protein. The repertoire includes about 210,000 distinct CDR3 sequences, 25% to 35% of them detected once, and about 9.3% sits in the top ten. Per germline, CDR1 MDHEN and CDR2 SYDVKM. V was clipped by 2 bases and J by 5 bases, with 18 bases between them. The CDR3 covers 17 residues.

The gene calls are TRBV28 and TRBJ2-2; D possibly uses TRBD1 or TRBD2 (5 bases each). The sequenced sample was peripheral blood. The source of this sequence is a man aged 45-60 years with Graves' ophthalmopathy. This CDR3 reads CASSLEGRGERTGELFF. The CDR3 DNA reads TGTGCCAGCAGTTTAGAGGGACGAGGGGAGCGGACCGGGGAGCTGTTTTTT. Together with reference TRBV28 and TRBJ2-2, the CDR3 gives the full variable domain: DVKVTQSSRYLVKRTGEKVFLECVQDMDHENMFWYRQDPGLGLRLIYFSYDVKMKEKGDIPEGYSVSREKKERFSLILESASTNQTSMYLCASSLEGRGERTGELFFGEGSRLTVL.